A selection of T cell receptor beta chains follows, all from one sample in a study of T cell responses to AZD1222 COVID-19 vaccine. This table comes from immunoSEQ multiplex PCR, and its TCRdb copy is limited to in-frame clones, with some not included. The sample has tens of thousands of clones, roughly 85% seen once. The sequencing here drew on peripheral blood, taken on day 0 of AZD1222 vaccination. The receptors were sampled from an adult in good health. The CDR3 runs from the conserved cysteine through the conserved F or W. A D gene is named only where the DNA matches it firmly. Not every row has a clone size; where given, it reads once, few, many or a size class.

TGTGCCAGCAGCCATTGGGACAGGGCGAACACCGGGGAGCTGTTTTTT,CASSHWDRANTGELFF,TRBJ2-2,NA,TRBD1,TRBV7-2
TGTGCCAGCAGCCCACAACAGGGGAGGAATGAGCAGTTCTTC,CASSPQQGRNEQFF,TRBJ2-1,NA,NA,TRBV11-3
TGTGCCAGCAGCCACCGGACAGCCTATGGCTACACCTTC,CASSHRTAYGYTF,TRBJ1-2,few,NA,TRBV6-5
TGTGCCAGCACCTGGGGGGTAGGCTCCTACGAGCAGTACTTC,CASTWGVGSYEQYF,TRBJ2-7,NA,NA,TRBV6-5
TGTGCCAGCAGCTCGACAGGGGAAAACTACGAGCAGTACTTC,CASSSTGENYEQYF,TRBJ2-7,NA,TRBD1,TRBV7-9
TGTGCCAGCAGCCGTACGGCCAGGGTTGACGGCTACACCTTC,CASSRTARVDGYTF,TRBJ1-2,NA,NA,TRBV7-9
TGTGCCAGCAGCTCCTACCTGAGGACGCATGAGCAGTTCTTC,CASSSYLRTHEQFF,TRBJ2-1,few,NA,TRBV7-3
TGTGCCAGCAGTTACGGGCAGGTTCACAATCAGCCCCAGCATTTT,CASSYGQVHNQPQHF,TRBJ1-5,NA,NA,TRBV6-2/TRBV6-3
TGTGCCAGCAGTTTCCTGGATCCGCCGCAGTTCTTC,CASSFLDPPQFF,TRBJ2-1,NA,NA,TRBV12-3/TRBV12-4
TGTGCCATCAGTGAGCCGGGGGACAAAAACATTCAGTACTTC,CAISEPGDKNIQYF,TRBJ2-4,NA,NA,TRBV10-3
TGTGCCTGGAGTGTAGCTGGGCAGTACAATCAGCCCCAGCATTTT,CAWSVAGQYNQPQHF,TRBJ1-5,NA,NA,TRBV30
TGTGCCAGCAGCCTTGGAGCCGACCGGGCCGAGTACTTC,CASSLGADRAEYF,TRBJ2-5,NA,NA,TRBV11-2
TGTGCCAGGGAAAAGGAAGAAGCTTTCTTT,CAREKEEAFF,TRBJ1-1,NA,NA,TRBV24-1
TGTGCCAGCAGTTACTCCGGGGTCACGAATCAGCCCCAGCATTTT,CASSYSGVTNQPQHF,TRBJ1-5,NA,NA,TRBV6-5
TGTGCCAGCAGTGGTTACAGGGGTATGGAACTGTTTTTT,CASSGYRGMELFF,TRBJ1-4,NA,TRBD1,TRBV6-2/TRBV6-3
TGTGCCAGCAGTTTGTACAGGGGGCGAGGAGAGACCCAGTACTTC,CASSLYRGRGETQYF,TRBJ2-5,NA,TRBD1,TRBV28